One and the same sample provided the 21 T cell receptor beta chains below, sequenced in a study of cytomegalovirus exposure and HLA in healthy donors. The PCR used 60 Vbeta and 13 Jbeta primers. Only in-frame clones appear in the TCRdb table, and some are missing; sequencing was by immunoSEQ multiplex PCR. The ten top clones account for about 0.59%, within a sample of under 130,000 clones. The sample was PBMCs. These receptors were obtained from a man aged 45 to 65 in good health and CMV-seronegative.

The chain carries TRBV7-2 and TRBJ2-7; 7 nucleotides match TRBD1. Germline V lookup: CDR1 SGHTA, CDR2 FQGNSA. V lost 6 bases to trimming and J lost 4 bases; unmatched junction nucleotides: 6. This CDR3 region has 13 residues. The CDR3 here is CASRRDRSYEQYF. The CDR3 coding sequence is TGTGCCAGCAGACGGGACAGATCTTACGAGCAGTACTTC.

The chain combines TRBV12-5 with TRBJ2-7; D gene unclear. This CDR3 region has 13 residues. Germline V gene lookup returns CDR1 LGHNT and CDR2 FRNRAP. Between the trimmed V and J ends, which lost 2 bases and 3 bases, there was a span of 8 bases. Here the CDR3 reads CASGLHNIYEQYF. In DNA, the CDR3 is TGTGCTAGTGGTTTGCACAATATCTACGAGCAGTACTTC. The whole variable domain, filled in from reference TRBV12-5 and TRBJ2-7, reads DARVTQTPRHKVTEMGQEVTMRCQPILGHNTVFWYRQTMMQGLELLAYFRNRAPLDDSGMPKDRFSAEMPDATLATLKIQPSEPRDSAVYFCASGLHNIYEQYFGPGTRLTVT.

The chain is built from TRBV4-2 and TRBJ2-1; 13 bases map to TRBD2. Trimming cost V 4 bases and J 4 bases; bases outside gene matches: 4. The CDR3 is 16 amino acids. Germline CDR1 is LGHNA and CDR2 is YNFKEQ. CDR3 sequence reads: CASSLLGLAGYNEQFF. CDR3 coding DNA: TGTGCCAGCAGCCTCCTGGGACTAGCGGGGTACAATGAGCAGTTCTTC.

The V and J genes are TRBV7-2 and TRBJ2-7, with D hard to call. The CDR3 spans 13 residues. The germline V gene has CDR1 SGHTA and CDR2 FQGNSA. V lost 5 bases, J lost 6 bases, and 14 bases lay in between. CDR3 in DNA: TGTGCCAGCAGCCCACGATCCTCGGGCGAGCAGTACTTC. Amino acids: CASSPRSSGEQYF.

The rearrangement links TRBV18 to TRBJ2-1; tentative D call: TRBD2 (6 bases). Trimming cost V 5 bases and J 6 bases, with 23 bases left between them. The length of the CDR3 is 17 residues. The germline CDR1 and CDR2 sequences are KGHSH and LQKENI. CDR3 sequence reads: CASSAGTKIPNFNEQFF. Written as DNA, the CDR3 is TGTGCCAGCTCAGCGGGGACCAAAATCCCTAATTTCAATGAGCAGTTCTTC.

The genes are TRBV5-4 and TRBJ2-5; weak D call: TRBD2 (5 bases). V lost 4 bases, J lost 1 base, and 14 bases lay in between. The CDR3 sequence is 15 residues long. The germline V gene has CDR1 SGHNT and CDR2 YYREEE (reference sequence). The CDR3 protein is CASSPGGAFQETQYF. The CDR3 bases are TGTGCCAGCAGCCCCGGAGGAGCGTTCCAAGAGACCCAGTACTTC.

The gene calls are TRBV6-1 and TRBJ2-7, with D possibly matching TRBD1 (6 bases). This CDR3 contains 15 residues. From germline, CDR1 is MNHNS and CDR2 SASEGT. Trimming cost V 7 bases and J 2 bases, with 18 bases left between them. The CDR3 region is CASIWTALGAYEQYF. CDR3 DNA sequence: TGTGCCAGCATATGGACAGCCTTGGGAGCCTACGAGCAGTACTTC.

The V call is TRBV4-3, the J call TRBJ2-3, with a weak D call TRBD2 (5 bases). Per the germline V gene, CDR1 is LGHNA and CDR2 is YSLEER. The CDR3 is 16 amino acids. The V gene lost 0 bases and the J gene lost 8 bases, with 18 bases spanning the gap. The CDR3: CASSQDQLGKRATQYF. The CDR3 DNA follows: TGCGCCAGCAGCCAAGATCAGTTGGGCAAGAGGGCTACGCAGTATTTT.

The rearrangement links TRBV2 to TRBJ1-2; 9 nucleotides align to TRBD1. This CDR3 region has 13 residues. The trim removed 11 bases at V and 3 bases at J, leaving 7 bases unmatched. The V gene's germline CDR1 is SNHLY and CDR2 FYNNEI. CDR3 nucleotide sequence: TGTGCCCTGGCCAGGGACAGGGACTATGGCTACACCTTC. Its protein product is CALARDRDYGYTF.

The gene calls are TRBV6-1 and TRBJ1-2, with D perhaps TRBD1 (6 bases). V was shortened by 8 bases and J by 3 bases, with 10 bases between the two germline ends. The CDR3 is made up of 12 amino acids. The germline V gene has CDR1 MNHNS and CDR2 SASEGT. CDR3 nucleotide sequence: TGTGCCAGCCAACAGGGACACTATGGCTACACCTTC. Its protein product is CASQQGHYGYTF.

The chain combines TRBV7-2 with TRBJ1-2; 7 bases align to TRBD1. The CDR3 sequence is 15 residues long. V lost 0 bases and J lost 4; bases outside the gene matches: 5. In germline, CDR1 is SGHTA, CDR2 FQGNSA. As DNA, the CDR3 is TGTGCCAGCAGCTTAGCGCGAGGGGGCGGCTATGGCTACACCTTC. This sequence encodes CASSLARGGGYGYTF.

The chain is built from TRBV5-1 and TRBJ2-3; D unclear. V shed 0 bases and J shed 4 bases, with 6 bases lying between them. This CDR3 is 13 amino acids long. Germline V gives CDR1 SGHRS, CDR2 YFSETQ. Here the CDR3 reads CASSLAVADTQYF. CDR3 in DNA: TGCGCCAGCAGCTTGGCGGTCGCAGATACGCAGTATTTT.

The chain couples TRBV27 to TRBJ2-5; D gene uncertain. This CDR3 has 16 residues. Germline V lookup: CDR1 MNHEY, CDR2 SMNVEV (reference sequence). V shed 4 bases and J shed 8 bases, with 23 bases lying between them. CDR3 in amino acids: CASSSYPPSIPGTQYF. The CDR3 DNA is TGTGCCAGCAGTTCCTATCCTCCGTCAATCCCGGGTACCCAGTACTTC.

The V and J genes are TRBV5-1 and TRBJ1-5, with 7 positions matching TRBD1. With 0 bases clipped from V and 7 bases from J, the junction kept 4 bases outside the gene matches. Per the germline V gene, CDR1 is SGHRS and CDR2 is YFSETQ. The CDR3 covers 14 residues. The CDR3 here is CASSLDTGDQPQHF. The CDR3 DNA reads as TGCGCCAGCAGCTTGGATACAGGGGACCAGCCCCAGCATTTT.

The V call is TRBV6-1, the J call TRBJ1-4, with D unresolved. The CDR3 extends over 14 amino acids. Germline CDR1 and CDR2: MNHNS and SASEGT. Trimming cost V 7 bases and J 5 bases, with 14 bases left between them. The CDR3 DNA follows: TGTGCCAGCAACGCCGGGAGCTACAATGAAAAACTGTTTTTT. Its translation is CASNAGSYNEKLFF.

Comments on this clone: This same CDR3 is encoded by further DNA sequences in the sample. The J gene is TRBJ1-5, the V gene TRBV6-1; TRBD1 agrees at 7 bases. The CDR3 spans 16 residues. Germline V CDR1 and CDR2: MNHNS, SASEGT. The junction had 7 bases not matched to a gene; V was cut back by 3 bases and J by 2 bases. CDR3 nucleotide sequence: TGTGCCAGCAGTGATGACAGGGCTTGGGGCAATCAGCCCCAGCATTTT. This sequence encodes CASSDDRAWGNQPQHF.

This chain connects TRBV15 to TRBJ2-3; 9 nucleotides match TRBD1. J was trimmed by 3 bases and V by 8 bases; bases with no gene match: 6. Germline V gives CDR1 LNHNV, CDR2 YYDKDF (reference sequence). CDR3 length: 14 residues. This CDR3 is CATAPTGGTDTQYF. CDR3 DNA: TGTGCCACCGCACCGACAGGGGGAACAGATACGCAGTATTTT.

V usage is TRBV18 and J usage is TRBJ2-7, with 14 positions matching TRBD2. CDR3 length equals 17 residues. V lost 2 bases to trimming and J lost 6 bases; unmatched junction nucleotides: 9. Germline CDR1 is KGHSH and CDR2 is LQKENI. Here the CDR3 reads CASSPRTSGGSFREQYF. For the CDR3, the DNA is TGTGCCAGCTCACCAAGGACTAGCGGGGGGTCTTTTCGCGAGCAGTACTTC. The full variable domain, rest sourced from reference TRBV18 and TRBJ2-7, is NAGVMQNPRHLVRRRGQEARLRCSPMKGHSHVYWYRQLPEEGLKFMVYLQKENIIDESGMPKERFSAEFPKEGPSILRIQQVVRGDSAAYFCASSPRTSGGSFREQYFGPGTRLTVT.

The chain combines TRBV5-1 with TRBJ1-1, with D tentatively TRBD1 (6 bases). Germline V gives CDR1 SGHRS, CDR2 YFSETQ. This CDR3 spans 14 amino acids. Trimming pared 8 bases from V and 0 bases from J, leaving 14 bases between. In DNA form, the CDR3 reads TGCGCCAGTAAAGGACAGATCCTGAACACTGAAGCTTTCTTT. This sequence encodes CASKGQILNTEAFF.

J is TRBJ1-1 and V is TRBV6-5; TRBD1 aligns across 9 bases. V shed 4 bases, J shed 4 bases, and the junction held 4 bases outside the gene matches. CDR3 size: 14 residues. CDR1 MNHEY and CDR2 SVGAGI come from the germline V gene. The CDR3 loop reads CASSFRDRATEAFF. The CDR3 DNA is TGTGCCAGCAGTTTCCGGGACAGGGCCACTGAAGCTTTCTTT.

Here the CDR3 reads CASSIVGHYEQYF. CDR3 in DNA: TGTGCCAGTAGTATAGTGGGCCATTACGAGCAGTACTTC. V and J are TRBV19 and TRBJ2-7; no clear D gene. Between the trimmed V and J ends, which lost 1 base and 4 bases, there was a span of 8 bases. Germline V CDR1 and CDR2: LNHDA, SQIVND (reference sequence). The CDR3 has 13 amino acids.